This T cell receptor beta chain was profiled in a study of T cells expressing NK-cell markers. The length of the CDR3 is 13 residues. Germline V gene sequence: CDR1 MDHEN, CDR2 SYDVKM. After re-calling the 5' RACE reads, TCRdb lists one entry per CDR3 protein, DNA absent. The table counts over 200,000 distinct CDR3 sequences; around 0.4% lies in the top ten. Sequencing used blood T cells: a sorted CD56 or NKG2C T cell subset, CD4+ or CD8+ T cells, or bulk PBMC T cells (not recorded which). This sequence joins TRBV28 and TRBJ2-7; as DNA is missing, the TRBD1 call by TCRdb cannot be tested. The clonotype was recovered from a young man in good health. The CDR3 sequence: CASGPQGLGEQYF.